Following are 28 T cell receptor beta chains from one sample sequenced in a study of cytomegalovirus exposure and HLA in healthy donors. Researchers ran the PCR with 60 Vbeta and 13 Jbeta primers. Libraries were prepared by immunoSEQ multiplex PCR; TCRdb keeps only in-frame clonotypes and omits some of them. The repertoire holds over 100,000 clones, about two thirds seen once, with 5.4% in the top ten. The sequenced material came from PBMCs. The receptors stem from a woman in her 70s in good health and CMV-seropositive.

This chain joins TRBV5-1 and TRBJ2-1, with TRBD2 matching 8 bases. The CDR3 runs 18 residues. Germline lookup yields CDR1 SGHRS and CDR2 YFSETQ. V was pared by 0 bases and J by 0 bases, with 8 bases of the junction left unmatched. In nucleotides, the CDR3 is TGCGCCAGCAGCTTGGATCGGGGGGGCTTTAGCTCCTACAATGAGCAGTTCTTC. Amino acids: CASSLDRGGFSSYNEQFF. Using reference TRBV5-1 and TRBJ2-1 for the parts outside the CDR3, the full variable domain is KAGVTQTPRYLIKTRGQQVTLSCSPISGHRSVSWYQQTPGQGLQFLFEYFSETQRNKGNFPGRFSGRQFSNSRSEMNVSTLELGDSALYLCASSLDRGGFSSYNEQFFGPGTRLTVL.

The V gene is TRBV6-5, the J gene TRBJ2-7, with D maybe TRBD2 (7 bases). CDR1 and CDR2 (germline): MNHEY, SVGAGI. The CDR3 is made up of 14 amino acids. V was clipped by 8 bases and J by 0 bases, with 14 bases between them. CDR3: CASRWGGHSYEQYF. The CDR3 DNA is TGTGCCAGCCGCTGGGGGGGGCACTCCTACGAGCAGTACTTC.

As regards this clone: Other DNA sequences in this specimen translate into the identical CDR3. J is TRBJ2-7 and V is TRBV6-5; 10 nucleotides align to TRBD1. With 3 bases clipped from V and 3 bases from J, the junction kept 2 bases outside the gene matches. Germline V gives CDR1 MNHEY, CDR2 SVGAGI. The CDR3 is 14 residues long. As DNA, the CDR3 is TGTGCCAGCAGTTATGGGACAGGGGACTACGAGCAGTACTTC. Translated, it gives CASSYGTGDYEQYF.

This chain links TRBV5-6 with TRBJ1-4; possibly TRBD1 for D (5 bases). The CDR3 contains 16 residues. CDR1 is SGHDT, CDR2 YYEEEE, per germline. The germline V and J ends were trimmed by 0 bases and 0 bases, with 9 bases remaining between them. The CDR3 loop reads CASSLAPRATNEKLFF. The CDR3 nucleotides read TGTGCCAGCAGCTTGGCGCCCAGGGCAACTAATGAAAAACTGTTTTTT.

The chain carries TRBV30 and TRBJ1-1; tentatively, D is TRBD1 (5 bases). The CDR3 sequence is 13 residues long. The germline V gene encodes CDR1 GTSNPN and CDR2 SVGIG (reference sequence). V gave up 3 bases and J gave up 3 bases, with 11 bases separating them. CDR3 DNA sequence: TGTGCCTGGAGCCTACCAGGGTACACTGAAGCTTTCTTT. Its translation: CAWSLPGYTEAFF. The complete variable domain, with remaining parts taken from reference TRBV30 and TRBJ1-1, reads SQTIHQWPATLVQPVGSPLSLECTVEGTSNPNLYWYRQAAGRGLQLLFYSVGIGQISSEVPQNLSASRPQDRQFILSSKKLLLSDSGFYLCAWSLPGYTEAFFGQGTRLTVV.

The chain recombines TRBV6-4 with TRBJ1-1, with 8 bases fitting TRBD1. This CDR3 is built from 15 residues. Germline assignment: CDR1 MRHNA and CDR2 SNTAGT. V shed 3 bases, J shed 5 bases, and the junction held 8 bases outside the gene matches. The CDR3 loop reads CASSEQGAAGTEAFF. The CDR3 nucleotides are TGTGCCAGCAGTGAGCAGGGGGCCGCCGGGACTGAAGCTTTCTTT.

This chain uses TRBV4-1 with TRBJ2-3, with TRBD1 matching 8 bases. Germline values: CDR1 MGHRA, CDR2 YSYEKL. V lost 1 base to trimming and J lost 3 bases; unmatched junction nucleotides: 6. CDR3 size: 16 residues. CDR3 residues: CASSQAFGQGTDTQYF. The DNA for the CDR3 is TGCGCCAGCAGCCAAGCTTTCGGACAGGGAACAGATACGCAGTATTTT.

This rearrangement joins TRBV6-4 to TRBJ2-3; TRBD2 might be the D (7 bases). V was cut by 3 bases and J by 3 bases, with 10 bases left in between. Germline values: CDR1 MRHNA, CDR2 SNTAGT. The CDR3 runs 14 residues. The CDR3 protein is CASSERGLTDTQYF. CDR3 in DNA: TGTGCCAGCAGTGAGCGGGGGCTGACAGATACGCAGTATTTT.

The chain carries TRBV7-2 and TRBJ2-3; TRBD2 might be the D (6 bases). Germline loops: CDR1 SGHTA, CDR2 FQGNSA. The CDR3 runs to 16 residues. Between the trimmed V and J ends, which lost 5 bases and 2 bases, there was a span of 17 bases. The CDR3 region has the DNA TGTGCCAGCAGCCCCAGCGGGCGGTTTCACACAGATACGCAGTATTTT. Its translation: CASSPSGRFHTDTQYF.

The chain employs TRBV6-5 and TRBJ1-1; 9 bases line up with TRBD1. CDR1 and CDR2 (germline): MNHEY, SVGAGI. V shed 7 bases and J 4 bases; nucleotides not matched to a gene: 7. This CDR3 has 14 residues. CDR3 sequence reads: CASILDRGGTEAFF. DNA of the CDR3: TGTGCCAGCATCTTGGACAGGGGCGGCACTGAAGCTTTCTTT.

This clone was recorded a few times. V gene TRBV19 combines with J gene TRBJ2-5, with 12 bases fitting TRBD2. Germline V lookup: CDR1 LNHDA, CDR2 SQIVND (reference sequence). The V and J ends lost 2 bases and 3 bases, in that order; junction bases with no gene match: 4. The CDR3 is made up of 16 amino acids. In DNA form, the CDR3 reads TGTGCCAGTAGTATATTGACTAGCGGGGGAAAAGAGACCCAGTACTTC. It yields the protein CASSILTSGGKETQYF.

This sequence joins TRBV30 and TRBJ2-3; TRBD2 aligns across 10 bases. The V gene's germline CDR1 is GTSNPN and CDR2 SVGIG (reference sequence). The V gene end was trimmed by 2 bases and the J gene end by 1 base; junction bases not matched to a gene: 6. This CDR3 has 16 amino acids. The CDR3, as DNA: TGTGCCTGGAGTCCGTCTAGCGGGGGCCGCACAGATACGCAGTATTTT. It specifies CAWSPSSGGRTDTQYF.

The chain uses TRBV27 and TRBJ1-6; D ambiguous. The V end was cut by 5 bases, the J end by 0 bases, with 11 bases between. The length of the CDR3 is 16 residues. Germline loops: CDR1 MNHEY, CDR2 SMNVEV (reference sequence). CDR3 coding DNA: TGTGCCAGCAGTCCCCTGGGCCTCTCCTATAATTCACCCCTCCACTTT. Translation: CASSPLGLSYNSPLHF.

The chain carries TRBV6-5 and TRBJ2-7, with D possibly matching TRBD1 (6 bases). CDR3 length equals 15 residues. Germline V gives CDR1 MNHEY, CDR2 SVGAGI. Between the trimmed V and J ends, which lost 6 bases and 0 bases, there was a span of 15 bases. The DNA for the CDR3 is TGTGCCAGCAGACCCACTAACAGGGTCTCCTACGAGCAGTACTTC. Encoded protein: CASRPTNRVSYEQYF.

This clone has a single count. The CDR3 here is CASKGGYNTEAFF. The CDR3 nucleotides are TGTGCCTCAAAAGGGGGCTATAACACTGAAGCTTTCTTT. The chain links TRBV19 to TRBJ1-1; 7 bases are a match to TRBD1. The CDR3 consists of 13 residues. Germline V gives CDR1 LNHDA, CDR2 SQIVND (reference sequence). V trimming: 11 bases; J trimming: 2 bases; junction bases outside the gene matches: 8. Supplemented by reference TRBV19 and TRBJ1-1, the full variable domain reads DGGITQSPKYLFRKEGQNVTLSCEQNLNHDAMYWYRQDPGQGLRLIYYSQIVNDFQKGDIAEGYSVSREKKESFPLTVTSAQKNPTAFYLCASKGGYNTEAFFGQGTRLTVV.

This clone was detected only once. The chain joins TRBV10-3 to TRBJ1-5; no clear D. This CDR3 has 16 residues. The V and J ends lost 3 bases and 2 bases respectively, with 14 bases between them. Looked up from germline, CDR1 is ENHRY and CDR2 is SYGVKD. CDR3 amino acids: CAISEEGSWGNQPQHF. CDR3 nucleotides: TGTGCCATCAGTGAAGAGGGCAGCTGGGGCAATCAGCCCCAGCATTTT.

This chain links TRBV4-1 with TRBJ2-4; 9 bases align to TRBD1. The junction had 9 bases not matched to a gene; V was cut back by 2 bases and J by 7 bases. The CDR3 sequence is 16 residues long. Germline V gene data show CDR1 as MGHRA and CDR2 as YSYEKL. Here the CDR3 DNA reads TGCGCCAGCAGCCAACCACAGGGGGCGATTCCCAACATTCAGTACTTC. It is translated as CASSQPQGAIPNIQYF.

The chain links TRBV6-1 to TRBJ1-2; 8 nucleotides align to TRBD1. Germline lookup yields CDR1 MNHNS and CDR2 SASEGT. This CDR3 has 15 residues. Germline trimming cut 1 base from V and 4 bases from J; bases unmatched to any gene: 5. The CDR3, as DNA: TGTGCCAGCAGTGAAGGTCAGGGGGCCCTCTATGGCTACACCTTC. It encodes CASSEGQGALYGYTF.

This rearrangement joins TRBV30 to TRBJ1-1; tentative D call: TRBD1 (5 bases). From germline, CDR1 is GTSNPN and CDR2 SVGIG (reference sequence). This CDR3 has 15 amino acids. The V and J ends lost 3 bases and 4 bases respectively, with 18 bases between them. The CDR3 DNA reads TGTGCCTGGAGGCTTCTCCCAGGGTCAACCACTGAAGCTTTCTTT. Its protein is CAWRLLPGSTTEAFF.

This sequence joins TRBV6-5 and TRBJ1-2; unclear D gene. Trimming stripped 6 bases from V and 3 bases from J, with 11 bases between. Per germline, CDR1 MNHEY and CDR2 SVGAGI. This CDR3 is 13 amino acids long. CDR3 DNA sequence: TGTGCCAGCAGCAACGGGGTGTACTATGGCTACACCTTC. It specifies CASSNGVYYGYTF.

The V call is TRBV6-5, the J call TRBJ1-4; no reliable D call. The CDR3 totals 15 residues. V lost 0 bases and J 1 base, leaving 6 bases between the germline ends. Germline V gene data show CDR1 as MNHEY and CDR2 as SVGAGI. The DNA of the CDR3 is TGTGCCAGCAGTTACTCAGTCGGAACTAATGAAAAACTGTTTTTT. Translation: CASSYSVGTNEKLFF.

This clone was counted between two and nine times. V is TRBV6-6 and J is TRBJ2-1; 7 nucleotides agree with TRBD1. CDR3 length equals 15 residues. Germline V gives CDR1 MNHNY, CDR2 SVGAGI (reference sequence). Trimming at V came to 5 bases and at J to 4 bases, leaving 8 bases not matched to a gene. The CDR3 loop reads CASSSTGDGYNEQFF. CDR3 DNA: TGTGCCAGCAGTAGTACAGGGGATGGGTACAATGAGCAGTTCTTC.

V gene TRBV10-3 combines with J gene TRBJ2-7, with TRBD1 as a possible D gene (5 bases). This CDR3 is built from 11 residues. Germline loops: CDR1 ENHRY, CDR2 SYGVKD. The V gene lost 4 bases and the J gene lost 7 bases, with 8 bases spanning the gap. CDR3 amino acids: CAISVGVEQYF. CDR3 sequence (DNA): TGTGCCATCAGTGTAGGGGTGGAGCAGTACTTC.

The J gene is TRBJ1-1, the V gene TRBV7-8, with 7 bases lining up with TRBD1. The CDR3 contains 12 residues. Germline lookup yields CDR1 SGHVS and CDR2 FQNEAQ. With V trimmed by 1 base and J by 12 bases, 5 bases remained unmatched. CDR3 nucleotide sequence: TGTGCCAGCAGCTTAGGAGAGGGGGCTACTTTCTTT. This gives the protein CASSLGEGATFF.

V usage is TRBV5-4 and J usage is TRBJ2-3; a possible D gene is TRBD1 (6 bases). Germline V lookup: CDR1 SGHNT, CDR2 YYREEE (reference sequence). CDR3 length equals 14 residues. Trimming removed 2 bases at V and 2 bases at J, with 9 bases between. CDR3 in DNA: TGTGCCAGCAGCTTCCGACAGGCCACAGATACGCAGTATTTT. As protein: CASSFRQATDTQYF.

The chain is built from TRBV6-1 and TRBJ1-2; D not certain. Looked up from germline, CDR1 is MNHNS and CDR2 is SASEGT. The V and J ends lost 6 bases and 0 bases respectively, with 8 bases between them. The CDR3 has 13 residues. The CDR3 reads CASRGQTNYGYTF. The CDR3 region has the DNA TGTGCCAGCAGGGGCCAGACTAACTATGGCTACACCTTC.

This clone was picked up a small number of times. This chain uses TRBV7-8 with TRBJ1-3, with D perhaps TRBD1 (5 bases). This CDR3 comprises 18 residues. Germline values: CDR1 SGHVS, CDR2 FQNEAQ. V was shortened by 2 bases and J by 0 bases, with 17 bases between the two germline ends. CDR3 DNA: TGTGCCAGCAGCTTATTCATGCAGGGTCCCGACTCTGGAAACACCATATATTTT. Residues: CASSLFMQGPDSGNTIYF.

V usage is TRBV2 and J usage is TRBJ2-3; D is possibly TRBD2 (5 bases). V lost 9 bases and J 2 bases, leaving 9 bases between the germline ends. This CDR3 region has 12 residues. Germline V gives CDR1 SNHLY, CDR2 FYNNEI. CDR3 protein: CARQRPTDTQYF. The CDR3 DNA is TGTGCCAGACAGCGGCCCACAGATACGCAGTATTTT.